This T cell receptor beta chain was recovered during a study of Ad26.COV2.S vaccination and SARS-CoV-2 variants. The study's findings and limits: The placebo group had lower spike-specific TCR breadth than the vaccine recipients did. Possibly, TCR breadth and depth analyses underestimated total T cell responses.

Notes on this clone: What it binds is unknown.

The CDR3 has 13 amino acids. Trimming removed 10 bases at V and 4 bases at J, with 17 bases between. Germline V lookup: CDR1 MDHEN, CDR2 SYDVKM. Clones were sequenced by immunoSEQ multiplex PCR, and TCRdb holds only the in-frame ones, with some missing. The sample lists around 400,000 clones, 89% occurring once. This sample's treatment: over 15 received Ad26.COV2.S at low or high dose, single or two shots; about 5 received placebo; per-sample allocation not given. Day 63 following the first vaccine or placebo injection was when the samples were taken. Within Boston, the person who donated was an adult of 18-55 years.

The sequence came from a person aged 18-65 years who received the Ad26.COV2.S COVID-19 vaccine or a placebo. The J gene is TRBJ2-7, the V gene TRBV28; D unclear. Sequenced material: peripheral blood, taken in a trial of Ad26.COV2.S vaccine versus placebo. Here the CDR3 DNA reads TGTGCCACACTCCTCGGGCGAGGTTACGAGCAGTACTTC. It yields the protein CATLLGRGYEQYF.